Listed below are T cell receptor beta chains from one sample, sequenced in a study of blood T cell repertoires in COVID-19. Repertoires were generated with immunoSEQ multiplex PCR, while TCRdb's copy carries only in-frame clones and drops some. This table has 45,000 or so clones, around 90% appearing once. Sequencing input: peripheral blood. The origin of the receptors is a man older than 75 with acute or convalescent COVID-19. Both conserved end residues are part of each CDR3. D genes are given only for firm matches. A row's size may be missing; if present it is once, few, many or a size class.

CDR3 length | J gene | V gene | D gene | clone size | CDR3 DNA | CDR3 protein
15 | TRBJ2-3 | TRBV5-6 | TRBD1 | . | TGTGCCAGCAGGAAAAGACAGGGGCGGACAGATACGCAGTATTTT | CASRKRQGRTDTQYF
14 | TRBJ2-1 | TRBV5-1 | . | . | TGCGCCAGCAGCTTGACAGGGTCCGGCAATGAGCAGTTCTTC | CASSLTGSGNEQFF
16 | TRBJ2-3 | TRBV11-2 | TRBD1 | . | TGTGCCAGCAGCTTCGGCAGGGGGCCATACACAGATACGCAGTATTTT | CASSFGRGPYTDTQYF
14 | TRBJ1-5 | TRBV19 | TRBD1 | once | TGTGCCAGTCGGACAGGCTATAGCAATCAGCCCCAGCATTTT | CASRTGYSNQPQHF
13 | TRBJ1-4 | TRBV30 | TRBD1 | . | TGTGCCTGGGGATGGCAGGGGGCTGAAAAACTGTTTTTT | CAWGWQGAEKLFF
13 | TRBJ2-7 | TRBV20-1 | . | . | TGCAGTGCTAGTCCGGGGGGCACCTACGAGCAGTACTTC | CSASPGGTYEQYF
15 | TRBJ2-2 | TRBV6-5 | TRBD1 | few | TGTGCCAGCACCTTGGACAGGGGGTCCACCGGGGAGCTGTTTTTT | CASTLDRGSTGELFF
16 | TRBJ2-3 | TRBV19 | . | . | TGTGCCAGTAGTTCAGGGTTGCGGGGAAGCACAGATACGCAGTATTTT | CASSSGLRGSTDTQYF
16 | TRBJ2-2 | TRBV9 | TRBD1 | once | TGTGCCAGCAGCGCCAGGGGACAGGGGGACACCGGGGAGCTGTTTTTT | CASSARGQGDTGELFF
14 | TRBJ1-6 | TRBV19 | TRBD1 | . | TGTGCCAGCAGGTCCCAGGGGGCCAATTCACCCCTCCACTTT | CASRSQGANSPLHF
13 | TRBJ1-1 | TRBV19 | . | . | TGTGCCAGTAGTATTCAGGGATTGGGTGAAGCTTTCTTT | CASSIQGLGEAFF
14 | TRBJ1-4 | TRBV5-4 | . | . | TGTGCCAGCAGCCCAGGGCAAAGACGGGAAAAACTGTTTTTT | CASSPGQRREKLFF
18 | TRBJ1-2 | TRBV19 | TRBD1 | . | TGTGCCAGTACGCGGGGGACAGGGGGCTTCATTGTCTCCTATGGCTACACCTTC | CASTRGTGGFIVSYGYTF
17 | TRBJ2-7 | TRBV7-2 | . | . | TGTGCCAGCAGCTTAGTGGGGGGAGAAAATCCCCTCCGGGAGCAGTACTTC | CASSLVGGENPLREQYF
14 | TRBJ2-7 | TRBV4-2 | . | . | TGTGCCAGCAGCCAAGACAGGGCCTCCTACGAGCAGTACTTC | CASSQDRASYEQYF
20 | TRBJ2-7 | TRBV6-2/TRBV6-3 | TRBD2 | . | TGTGCCAGCAGTTACAGGGACTCGGTACTAGCGGGGACTCACTCCTACGAGCAGTACTTC | CASSYRDSVLAGTHSYEQYF
14 | TRBJ2-5 | TRBV6-6 | TRBD1 | . | TGTGCCAGCACCCAGACAGGGTTTCAAGAGACCCAGTACTTC | CASTQTGFQETQYF
18 | TRBJ2-3 | TRBV27 | . | . | TGTGCCAGCAGTACAACAACCCTGGGCCAGTCTAGCACAGATACGCAGTATTTT | CASSTTTLGQSSTDTQYF
18 | TRBJ2-2 | TRBV19 | TRBD2 | once | TGTGCCAGTAGTATGCTTGGGGCGGGGGGCCGTACGGCCGGGGAGCTGTTTTTT | CASSMLGAGGRTAGELFF
15 | TRBJ1-5 | TRBV5-4 | . | . | TGTGCCAGCAAAGAGGGCCCCGGCCCCAATCAGCCCCAGCATTTT | CASKEGPGPNQPQHF
14 | TRBJ1-3 | TRBV7-9 | . | . | TGTGCCAGCAGCTCAAAGAGTTCTGGAAACACCATATATTTT | CASSSKSSGNTIYF
15 | TRBJ2-1 | TRBV5-6 | TRBD2 | . | TGTGCCAGCAGCCGCAGACTAGCGGGGAACAATGAGCAGTTCTTC | CASSRRLAGNNEQFF
14 | TRBJ1-3 | TRBV9 | . | . | TGTGCCAGCAGCGTCAGGACAGCTGGAAACACCATATATTTT | CASSVRTAGNTIYF
14 | TRBJ1-2 | TRBV7-9 | TRBD1 | . | TGTGCCAGCAGCTTTTCCGGGACAGGGGCTGGCTACACCTTC | CASSFSGTGAGYTF
15 | TRBJ2-5 | TRBV5-1 | TRBD1 | . | TGCGCCAGCAGCCTTCGAGGACAGGACCAAGAGACCCAGTACTTC | CASSLRGQDQETQYF
11 | TRBJ2-7 | TRBV20-1 | . | . | TGCAGTGCTAGGGCCTCCTACGAGCAGTACTTC | CSARASYEQYF
17 | TRBJ2-2 | TRBV5-1 | TRBD1 | . | TGCGCCAGCAGCTCGTTTCGGGACAGGGGTGGCACCGGGGAGCTGTTTTTT | CASSSFRDRGGTGELFF
15 | TRBJ2-1 | TRBV27 | . | . | TGTGCCAGCTTCCGAAGTCCAGATTCCTACAATGAGCAGTTCTTC | CASFRSPDSYNEQFF
15 | TRBJ1-2 | TRBV9 | . | once | TGTGCCAGCAGCGTAGGTATAGGGGCCTATGGCGGCTACACCTTC | CASSVGIGAYGGYTF
14 | TRBJ2-2 | TRBV10-2 | TRBD2 | once | TGCGCCAGCAGGAGCGGGGGGGAGACCGGGGAGCTGTTTTTT | CASRSGGETGELFF
14 | TRBJ2-3 | TRBV10-3 | TRBD1 | . | TGTGCCATCAACCTAGACAGGGAATCGGATACGCAGTATTTT | CAINLDRESDTQYF
16 | TRBJ2-3 | TRBV7-2 | TRBD2 | . | TGTGCCAGCAGCTTATTGACTAGCGGGGCGGCAGATACGCAGTATTTT | CASSLLTSGAADTQYF
16 | TRBJ2-2 | TRBV9 | TRBD1 | . | TGTGCCAGCAGCCTCCGGGACAGGGTCCTAGTCGGGGAGCTGTTTTTT | CASSLRDRVLVGELFF
16 | TRBJ1-2 | TRBV7-9 | . | . | TGTGCCAGCAGCTTAGGCCCCCAGACAGTCAACTATGGCTACACCTTC | CASSLGPQTVNYGYTF
16 | TRBJ2-2 | TRBV15 | . | . | TGTGCCACCAGCAGAGGGACTCTAGCGAACACCGGGGAGCTGTTTTTT | CATSRGTLANTGELFF
14 | TRBJ2-7 | TRBV27 | TRBD2 | . | TGTGCCAGCAGTTTGGGCGGGAGTCCCTACGAGCAGTACTTC | CASSLGGSPYEQYF
13 | TRBJ1-4 | TRBV9 | TRBD1 | . | TGTGCCAGCAGCACGGGACAGAATGAAAAACTGTTTTTT | CASSTGQNEKLFF
14 | TRBJ1-6 | TRBV19 | TRBD1 | . | TGTGCCAGTACCCCGACAGGGGTTAATTCACCCCTCCACTTT | CASTPTGVNSPLHF
21 | TRBJ1-2 | TRBV18 | TRBD1 | . | TGTGCCAGCTCACTACTTACCGGGACAGCGAAGGGCGCCAGGACTAACTATGGCTACACCTTC | CASSLLTGTAKGARTNYGYTF
17 | TRBJ2-6 | TRBV11-3 | TRBD1 | . | TGTGCCAGCAGCCCCTACAGGGGACCCTCTGGGGCCAACGTCCTGACTTTC | CASSPYRGPSGANVLTF
15 | TRBJ2-1 | TRBV10-3 | . | . | TGTGCCATCAGTAAGATGGCGGAGGAATCCGGTGAGCAGTTCTTC | CAISKMAEESGEQFF
14 | TRBJ1-6 | TRBV10-3 | TRBD1 | . | TGTGCCATCGCTTCTGGACAGGGTCATTCACCCCTCCACTTT | CAIASGQGHSPLHF
15 | TRBJ1-5 | TRBV6-5 | TRBD1 | . | TGTGCCAGCAGTTACTCGAGGACAGGGGGTCAGCCCCAGCATTTT | CASSYSRTGGQPQHF
14 | TRBJ2-7 | TRBV6-5 | TRBD1 | . | TGTGCCAGCACCCCGGGACAGGGGTCCTACGAGCAGTACTTC | CASTPGQGSYEQYF
14 | TRBJ1-1 | TRBV15 | . | . | TGTGCCACCAGCAGGCGCAACTGGGAGACTGAAGCTTTCTTT | CATSRRNWETEAFF
15 | TRBJ2-5 | TRBV27 | TRBD1 | once | TGTGCCAGCAGTTCTGGGACAGGGGGTAGGGAGACCCAGTACTTC | CASSSGTGGRETQYF
15 | TRBJ1-3 | TRBV7-2 | . | once | TGTGCCAGCAGCGCACGGTCGGGGGACGGAAACACCATATATTTT | CASSARSGDGNTIYF
12 | TRBJ2-7 | TRBV18 | . | . | TGTGCCAGCTCACCATCCCCGTACGAGCAGTACTTC | CASSPSPYEQYF
15 | TRBJ1-4 | TRBV6-5 | . | . | TGTGCCAGCACCAGGGACTTAAGCTTAGGTGAAAAACTGTTTTTT | CASTRDLSLGEKLFF
18 | TRBJ2-2 | TRBV5-1 | . | once | TGCGCCAGCAGCTTGTCCTCGGGACTCTTAACAGGGGCCGGGGAGCTGTTTTTT | CASSLSSGLLTGAGELFF
12 | TRBJ2-1 | TRBV11-3 | TRBD2 | once | TGTGCCAGCAGCGGACTAGCGGGAGAGCAGTTCTTC | CASSGLAGEQFF
11 | TRBJ1-1 | TRBV13 | . | . | TGTGCCAGCAGCCTAAACACTGAAGCTTTCTTT | CASSLNTEAFF
13 | TRBJ1-2 | TRBV12-3/TRBV12-4 | TRBD1 | . | TGTGCCAGCAGTTGGGACAGGGTGGGTGGCTACACCTTC | CASSWDRVGGYTF
16 | TRBJ2-3 | TRBV5-1 | TRBD2 | . | TGCGCCAGCAGCCCGGGACTAGCGGGGGACACAGATACGCAGTATTTT | CASSPGLAGDTDTQYF
15 | TRBJ2-3 | TRBV10-3 | TRBD2 | . | TGTGCCACCATGGGACTAGCGGTTTCCACAGATACGCAGTATTTT | CATMGLAVSTDTQYF
15 | TRBJ2-7 | TRBV2 | TRBD1 | . | TGTGCCAGCAGTGGGGGAGACAGGGGGACCTACGAGCAGTACTTC | CASSGGDRGTYEQYF
16 | TRBJ2-5 | TRBV2 | TRBD2 | . | TGTGCCAGCAGTGATGACAGAGCGGGGGCTCGAGAGACCCAGTACTTC | CASSDDRAGARETQYF
15 | TRBJ1-6 | TRBV30 | . | few | TGTGCCTGGCGGGCCCAGGGTTTGGGTAATTCACCCCTCCACTTT | CAWRAQGLGNSPLHF